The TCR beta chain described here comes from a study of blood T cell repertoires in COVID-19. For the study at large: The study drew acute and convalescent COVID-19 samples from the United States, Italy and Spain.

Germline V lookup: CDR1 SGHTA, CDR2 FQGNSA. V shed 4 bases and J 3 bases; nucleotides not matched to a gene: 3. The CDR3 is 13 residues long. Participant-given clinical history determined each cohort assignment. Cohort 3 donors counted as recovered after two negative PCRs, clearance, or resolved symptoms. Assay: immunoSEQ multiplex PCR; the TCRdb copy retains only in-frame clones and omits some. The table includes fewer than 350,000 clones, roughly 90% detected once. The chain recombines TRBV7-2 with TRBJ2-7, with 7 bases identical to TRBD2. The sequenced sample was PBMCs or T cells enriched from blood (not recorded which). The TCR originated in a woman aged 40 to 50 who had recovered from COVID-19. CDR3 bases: TGTGCCAGCAGCTGGGAGGGCCGCTACGAGCAGTACTTC. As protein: CASSWEGRYEQYF.